This T cell receptor (beta chain) appears in the sequencing data of a study of blood T cell repertoires in COVID-19. Germline V gives CDR1 SEHNR, CDR2 FQNEAQ (reference sequence). This CDR3 is built from 19 residues. The junction had 10 bases not matched to a gene; V was cut back by 5 bases and J by 0 bases. Here immunoSEQ multiplex PCR was the method, and the copy in TCRdb shows in-frame clones only, minus some. Seen here are under 200,000 clones, 81% observed once, and the top ten hold 5.6%. This sequence was found in a middle-aged woman with acute COVID-19. V gene TRBV7-9 combines with J gene TRBJ2-6, with TRBD2 matching 10 bases. The sequenced material came from PBMCs or T cells enriched from blood (not recorded which). The CDR3 sequence: CASSPLRLAGPSGANVLTF. The CDR3 DNA is TGTGCCAGCAGCCCGCTCCGACTAGCGGGCCCCTCTGGGGCCAACGTCCTGACTTTC.